Detailed here is one T cell receptor beta chain. The CDR3 length is 17 residues. The V and J ends lost 4 bases and 4 bases, in that order; junction bases with no gene match: 8. In germline, CDR1 is SGHDN, CDR2 FVKESK. The authors' processing: By means of reference gene primer amplification, nucleated cell counts were estimated. Data came from immunoSEQ multiplex PCR; TCRdb stores just in-frame clones and leaves some out. V, J and clone size were drawn from that table, and D and trimming were deduced from the DNA. The data hold some 48,000 clones, with more than 70% observed a single time. The entry originates in a study of blood T cell repertoires in COVID-19. Study-wide context: Sites across the United States, Italy and Spain contributed samples from acute and convalescent COVID-19.

The V call is TRBV14, the J call TRBJ2-1; 12 bases fit TRBD2. The sample was peripheral blood. The source is a woman in her sixties with acute or convalescent COVID-19. The CDR3 DNA sequence: TGTGCCAGCAGCCGGAGACTAGCGGGAGAGGCATACAATGAGCAGTTCTTC. Translation gives CASSRRLAGEAYNEQFF.